This TCR beta chain was sequenced in a study of T-cell reconstitution after alpha-beta-depleted transplantation in children. Researchers prepared the TCRbeta library using unique molecular identifiers, the study reports. TCRdb used MiXCR to reprocess the PCR reads, holding one entry per CDR3 protein. This repertoire shows about 400,000 distinct CDR3 sequences, roughly 20% found once; its top ten account for around 4%. Ten or more counts support this clonotype. The CDR3 consists of 15 residues. The V and J ends lost 1 base and 2 bases respectively, with 8 bases between them. Germline V gene sequence: CDR1 LGHNA, CDR2 YSLEER.

The sequence came from a human donor who donated a stem cell graft to a child with acute myeloid leukemia. This chain joins TRBV4-3 and TRBJ2-2, with D unresolved. Sequences were derived from PBMCs from the stem cell graft donor, sampled from the stem cell graft. The CDR3 reads CASSQAVTNTGELFF. In DNA, the CDR3 is TGCGCCAGCAGCCAAGCGGTGACTAACACCGGGGAGCTGTTTTTT.